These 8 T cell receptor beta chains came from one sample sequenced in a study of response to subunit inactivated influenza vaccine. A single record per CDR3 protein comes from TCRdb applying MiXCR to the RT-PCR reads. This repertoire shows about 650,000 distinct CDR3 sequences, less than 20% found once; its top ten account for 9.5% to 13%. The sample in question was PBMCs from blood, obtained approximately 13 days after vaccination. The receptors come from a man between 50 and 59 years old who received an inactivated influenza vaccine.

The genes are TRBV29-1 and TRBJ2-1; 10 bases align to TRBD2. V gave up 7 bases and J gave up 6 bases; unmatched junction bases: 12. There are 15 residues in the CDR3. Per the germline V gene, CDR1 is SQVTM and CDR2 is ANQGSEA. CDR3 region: CSASRTSGNPNEQFF. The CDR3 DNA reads TGCAGCGCCAGCCGTACTAGCGGGAACCCCAATGAGCAGTTCTTC.

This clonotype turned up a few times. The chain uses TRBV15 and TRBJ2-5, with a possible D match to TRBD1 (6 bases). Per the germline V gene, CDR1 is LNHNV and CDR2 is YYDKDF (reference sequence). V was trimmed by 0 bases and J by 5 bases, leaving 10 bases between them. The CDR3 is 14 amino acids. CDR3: CATSRDWGLETQYF. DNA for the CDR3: TGTGCCACCAGCAGAGATTGGGGGCTGGAGACCCAGTACTTC.

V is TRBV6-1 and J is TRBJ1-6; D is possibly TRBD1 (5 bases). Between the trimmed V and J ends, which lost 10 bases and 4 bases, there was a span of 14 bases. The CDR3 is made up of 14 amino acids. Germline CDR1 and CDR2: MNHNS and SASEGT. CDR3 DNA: TGTGCCAACCGGGACTCTGGATATAATTCACCCCTCCACTTT. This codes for CANRDSGYNSPLHF.

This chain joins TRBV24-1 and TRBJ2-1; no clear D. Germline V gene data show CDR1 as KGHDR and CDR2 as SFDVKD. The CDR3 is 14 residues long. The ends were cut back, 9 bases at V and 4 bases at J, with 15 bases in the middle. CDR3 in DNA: TGTGCCACCCCCCGCTGGGTGATTTACAATGAGCAGTTCTTC. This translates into CATPRWVIYNEQFF.

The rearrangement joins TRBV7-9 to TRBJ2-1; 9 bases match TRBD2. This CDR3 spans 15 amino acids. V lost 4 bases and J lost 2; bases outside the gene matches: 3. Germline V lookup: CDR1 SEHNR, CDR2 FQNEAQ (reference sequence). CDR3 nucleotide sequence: TGTGCCAGCAGCTCCATAGCGGGAGCCTACAATGAGCAGTTCTTC. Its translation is CASSSIAGAYNEQFF.

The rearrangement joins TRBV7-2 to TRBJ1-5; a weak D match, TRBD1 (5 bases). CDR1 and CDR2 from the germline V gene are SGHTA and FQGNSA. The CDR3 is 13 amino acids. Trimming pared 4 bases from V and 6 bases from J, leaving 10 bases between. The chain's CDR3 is CASSSGRIQPQHF. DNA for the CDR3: TGTGCCAGCAGCTCAGGGAGGATTCAGCCCCAGCATTTT. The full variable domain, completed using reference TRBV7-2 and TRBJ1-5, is GAGVSQSPSNKVTEKGKDVELRCDPISGHTALYWYRQSLGQGLEFLIYFQGNSAPDKSGLPSDRFSAERTGGSVSTLTIQRTQQEDSAVYLCASSSGRIQPQHFGDGTRLSIL.

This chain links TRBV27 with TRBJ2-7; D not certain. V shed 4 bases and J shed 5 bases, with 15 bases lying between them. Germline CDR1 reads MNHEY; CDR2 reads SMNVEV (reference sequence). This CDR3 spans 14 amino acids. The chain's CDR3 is CASSSTWNPHEQYF. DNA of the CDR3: TGTGCCAGCAGTTCTACCTGGAACCCCCACGAGCAGTACTTC.

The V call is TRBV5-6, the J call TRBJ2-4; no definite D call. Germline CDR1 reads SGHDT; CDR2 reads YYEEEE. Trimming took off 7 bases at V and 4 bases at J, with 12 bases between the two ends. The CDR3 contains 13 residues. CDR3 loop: CASWQMGKNIQYF. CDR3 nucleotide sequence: TGTGCCAGCTGGCAAATGGGAAAAAACATTCAGTACTTC.